The 14 T cell receptor beta chains presented below share a single source sample, sequenced in a study of T cell changes during pregnancy in multiple sclerosis. This table comes from immunoSEQ multiplex PCR, and its TCRdb copy is limited to in-frame clones, with some not included. This sample yields approximately 44,000 clones, of which around 90% are seen a single time; 0.7% belongs to the top ten. This material consisted of CD4+ T cells from peripheral blood mononuclear cells, taken before pregnancy. These receptors originate from a female donor with multiple sclerosis, enrolled in a pregnancy study.

The chain links TRBV5-1 to TRBJ2-2, with a possible D match to TRBD2 (5 bases). Germline V gives CDR1 SGHRS, CDR2 YFSETQ. Trimming took 1 base from V and 4 from J, leaving 11 bases between them. CDR3 length: 15 amino acids. CDR3 coding DNA: TGCGCCAGCAGCTTGCTGACGGGGTTCACCGGGGAGCTGTTTTTT. Its translation: CASSLLTGFTGELFF.

The chain has TRBV6-4 and TRBJ1-1; 7 bases are shared with TRBD1. CDR1 and CDR2 from the germline V gene are MRHNA and SNTAGT. This CDR3 region has 13 residues. V lost 5 bases and J lost 4; bases outside the gene matches: 4. DNA for the CDR3: TGTGCCAGCAGTTATCAGGGGGGCACTGAAGCTTTCTTT. Its protein is CASSYQGGTEAFF.

The chain recombines TRBV27 with TRBJ2-3, with 10 nucleotides matching TRBD2. V trimming: 6 bases; J trimming: 5 bases; junction bases outside the gene matches: 5. CDR1 is MNHEY and CDR2 is SMNVEV in the germline V gene (reference sequence). CDR3 length: 14 amino acids. The CDR3 region has the DNA TGTGCCAGCAGGCCTAGCGGGGGAGGAGATACGCAGTATTTT. It codes for CASRPSGGGDTQYF.

This clone showed up just a few times. The chain joins TRBV7-9 to TRBJ1-2, with D uncertain. The germline V gene has CDR1 SEHNR and CDR2 FQNEAQ (reference sequence). V was cut by 3 bases and J by 5 bases, with 7 bases left in between. This CDR3 is built from 12 residues. CDR3 amino acids: CASSFKEYGYTF. CDR3 bases: TGTGCCAGCAGCTTTAAGGAGTATGGCTACACCTTC.

The rearrangement links TRBV7-9 to TRBJ2-5; 7 positions agree with TRBD1. J gave up 3 bases and V 6 bases, and 7 bases lay outside the gene matches. This CDR3 has 14 amino acids. Germline CDR1 reads SEHNR; CDR2 reads FQNEAQ (reference sequence). The DNA for the CDR3 is TGTGCCAGCAGTTCTAGCAGGGGGAAAGAGACCCAGTACTTC. Translated: CASSSSRGKETQYF.

This chain uses TRBV19 with TRBJ2-7; D is possibly TRBD1 (5 bases). The V end lost 6 bases, the J end lost 4 bases, and 16 bases lay between the germline ends. The CDR3 spans 14 residues. Germline lookup yields CDR1 LNHDA and CDR2 SQIVND (reference sequence). The CDR3 protein is CASRPAGMKYEQYF. CDR3 sequence (DNA): TGTGCCAGTAGACCGGCAGGGATGAAGTACGAGCAGTACTTC.

The chain has TRBV25-1 and TRBJ1-2, with D possibly matching TRBD1 (5 bases). Germline CDR1 MGHDK, CDR2 SYGVNS. This CDR3 contains 14 residues. V shed 0 bases and J shed 0 bases, with 5 bases lying between them. The CDR3 sequence is CASSEYRANYGYTF. CDR3 in DNA: TGTGCCAGCAGTGAATACAGGGCTAACTATGGCTACACCTTC.

The J gene is TRBJ2-5, the V gene TRBV5-4, with 7 bases aligning to TRBD2. The germline gives CDR1 SGHNT, CDR2 YYREEE (reference sequence). The length of the CDR3 is 13 residues. V trimming: 3 bases; J trimming: 4 bases; junction bases outside the gene matches: 3. CDR3 in amino acids: CASSSTGGETQYF. For the CDR3, the DNA is TGTGCCAGCAGCTCCACGGGGGGAGAGACCCAGTACTTC. The whole variable domain, remainder taken from reference TRBV5-4 and TRBJ2-5, is ETGVTQSPTHLIKTRGQQVTLRCSSQSGHNTVSWYQQALGQGPQFIFQYYREEENGRGNFPPRFSGLQFPNYSSELNVNALELDDSALYLCASSSTGGETQYFGPGTRLLVL.

V usage is TRBV2 and J usage is TRBJ2-2; TRBD1 agrees at 7 bases. V was pared by 6 bases and J by 0 bases, with 4 bases of the junction left unmatched. Germline CDR1 and CDR2: SNHLY and FYNNEI. The CDR3 extends over 15 amino acids. In DNA form, the CDR3 reads TGTGCCAGCAGCCTGGACAGGTCGAACACCGGGGAGCTGTTTTTT. It is translated as CASSLDRSNTGELFF. Supplemented by reference TRBV2 and TRBJ2-2, the full variable domain reads EPEVTQTPSHQVTQMGQEVILRCVPISNHLYFYWYRQILGQKVEFLVSFYNNEISEKSEIFDDQFSVERPDGSNFTLKIRSTKLEDSAMYFCASSLDRSNTGELFFGEGSRLTVL.

The V gene is TRBV27, the J gene TRBJ1-1; the D gene is possibly TRBD1 (5 bases). V was shortened by 4 bases and J by 1 base, with 22 bases between the two germline ends. CDR3 length: 18 amino acids. Per germline, CDR1 MNHEY and CDR2 SMNVEV (reference sequence). The DNA for the CDR3 is TGTGCCAGCAGTTCAAGTCGACGGGGGATCCCGGGGAACACTGAAGCTTTCTTT. Translating it yields CASSSSRRGIPGNTEAFF.

The chain carries TRBV7-2 and TRBJ1-2; D remains ambiguous. The CDR3 sequence is 13 residues long. CDR1 is SGHTA and CDR2 is FQGNSA in the germline V gene. Between the trimmed V and J ends, which lost 5 bases and 2 bases, there was a span of 9 bases. CDR3 residues: CASSRARNYGYTF. CDR3 nucleotide sequence: TGTGCCAGCAGCCGAGCCAGGAACTATGGCTACACCTTC.

This chain connects TRBV28 to TRBJ2-7; D ambiguous. Deletions cut 6 bases from V and 4 bases from J, with 7 bases between. This CDR3 has 11 amino acids. The germline gives CDR1 MDHEN, CDR2 SYDVKM. Written as DNA, the CDR3 is TGTGCCAGCAGCCTTCGGTACGAGCAGTACTTC. Translated: CASSLRYEQYF.

The chain uses TRBV9 and TRBJ2-2; 8 bases match TRBD1. The CDR3 has 14 residues. Losses at the gene ends were 4 bases for V and 8 bases for J; bases not matched to a gene: 7. CDR1 SGDLS and CDR2 YYNGEE come from the germline V gene. CDR3 loop: CASSSRTGRGELFF. The DNA for the CDR3 is TGTGCCAGCAGCTCTAGGACAGGGCGTGGGGAGCTGTTTTTT.

The J gene is TRBJ1-3, the V gene TRBV19; TRBD1 agrees at 7 bases. The germline gives CDR1 LNHDA, CDR2 SQIVND (reference sequence). V dropped 4 bases and J dropped 8; count of bases not matched to a gene: 5. The CDR3 is made up of 13 amino acids. The CDR3 region has the DNA TGTGCCAGTAGTACCCGGGACAGAGACACCATATATTTT. Its protein is CASSTRDRDTIYF. The full variable domain, its missing parts supplied by reference TRBV19 and TRBJ1-3, is DGGITQSPKYLFRKEGQNVTLSCEQNLNHDAMYWYRQDPGQGLRLIYYSQIVNDFQKGDIAEGYSVSREKKESFPLTVTSAQKNPTAFYLCASSTRDRDTIYFGEGSWLTVV.